The sequence of this T cell receptor (beta chain) was determined in a study of blood T cell repertoires in COVID-19. The assay was immunoSEQ multiplex PCR, and TCRdb's table has in-frame clones only and misses some. Of about 440,000 clones listed, 70% to 90% are singletons. Germline trimming cut 7 bases from V and 2 bases from J; bases unmatched to any gene: 6. Germline CDR1 SNHLY, CDR2 FYNNEI. The CDR3 extends over 14 amino acids. Clinical histories supplied by participants themselves formed the basis of cohort assignment. The source of this sequence is a woman between 18 and 30 years old with acute COVID-19. Source material: PBMCs or T cells enriched from blood (not recorded which). The J gene is TRBJ2-7, the V gene TRBV2; TRBD1 matches at 9 bases. The CDR3 DNA is TGTGCCAGCATATCCGGGACAGGGACCTACGAGCAGTACTTC. This gives the protein CASISGTGTYEQYF.